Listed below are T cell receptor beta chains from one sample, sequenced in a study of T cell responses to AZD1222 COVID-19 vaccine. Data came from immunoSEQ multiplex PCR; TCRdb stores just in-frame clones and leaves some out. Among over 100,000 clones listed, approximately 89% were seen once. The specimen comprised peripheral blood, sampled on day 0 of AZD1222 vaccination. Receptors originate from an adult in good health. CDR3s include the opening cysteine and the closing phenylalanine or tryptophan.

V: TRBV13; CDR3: CASSSGAGTQYF
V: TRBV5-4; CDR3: CASSLALAGGPGETQYF
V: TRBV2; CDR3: CASNSYSGGQETQYF
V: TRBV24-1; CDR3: CATSDRQGNTIYF
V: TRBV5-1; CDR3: CASSLAGMSNYGYTF
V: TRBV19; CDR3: CASSMGDRVGETQYF
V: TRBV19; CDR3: CASSPSVTGELFF
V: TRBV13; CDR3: CASSQGLVGGSTGELFF
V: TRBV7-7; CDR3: CASSVGSGLVGQETQYF
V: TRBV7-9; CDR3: CASTVADTQYF